This T cell receptor (beta chain) derives from a study of beta chain features in type 1 diabetes. Study in general: Patient and healthy donor groups were alike in age, gender and cell yields. General study findings and limits: Researchers reported that naive, central memory and Treg TCRB repertoires appeared more similar in patients than in healthy donors. Shorter TCRB CDR3s, moderately but significantly so, were found in Type 1 diabetes patients in all four CD4+ subsets. The study found fewer insertions and more deletions at VDJ junctions in type 1 diabetes patients.

In germline, CDR1 is SEHNR, CDR2 FQNEAQ (reference sequence). Trimming shortened V by 3 bases and J by 6 bases, and 14 bases separated the two germline ends. The CDR3 sequence is 14 residues long. Of the isolated RNA, all was reverse transcribed, and so the sequenced material was expressed TCRB transcripts. It was found that naive, central memory and regulatory T cell samples averaged around 3.6 million reads. The protocol was immunoSEQ multiplex PCR, while the TCRdb copy is restricted to in-frame clones and leaves out a portion. The sample contains more than 250,000 clones, over 11% of which appear only once. Remarks on this clone: Its target is not known.

The receptor was isolated from a young man with type 1 diabetes. The rearrangement joins TRBV7-9 to TRBJ1-2; TRBD1 is a possible D gene (6 bases). The sequenced sample consisted of naive CD4+ T cells from blood. The CDR3 is CASSLAQGANGYTF. The CDR3 DNA follows: TGTGCCAGCAGCTTGGCACAGGGTGCTAATGGCTACACCTTC.